A selection of T cell receptor beta chains follows, all from one sample in a study of blood T cell repertoires in COVID-19. Sequenced by immunoSEQ multiplex PCR; TCRdb stores in-frame clones only, minus some. Counted here are about 210,000 clones, roughly four fifths occurring once; the ten biggest clones make up roughly 12%. Sequenced: peripheral blood. The receptors were sampled from a woman aged 40 to 55 with acute or convalescent COVID-19. The CDR3 runs from the conserved cysteine through the conserved F or W. The D gene is left open where the match is weak. Some rows have no size entry. The others give once, few or many, or a class for an expanded clone.

clone size,D gene,J gene,V gene,CDR3 DNA,CDR3 protein
-,TRBD2,TRBJ2-7,TRBV6-2/TRBV6-3,TGTGCCAGCAGTCCCACCCTAACAGCGGGGGTGACCTACGAGCAGTACTTC,CASSPTLTAGVTYEQYF
-,-,TRBJ2-1,TRBV29-1,TGCAGCGTTCACAGGGCATGGAATGAGCAGTTCTTC,CSVHRAWNEQFF
-,-,TRBJ2-7,TRBV10-2,TGCGCCAGCATTAAACCGGGGGAGAATTCCTACGAGCAGTACTTC,CASIKPGENSYEQYF
-,-,TRBJ2-3,TRBV5-4,TGTGCCAGCAGCCCCACCGGTGCCCCGGGAGATACGCAGTATTTT,CASSPTGAPGDTQYF
-,-,TRBJ1-6,TRBV2,TGTGCCAGCAGTGATCTGGGGGCCGTAGATTCACCCCTCCACTTT,CASSDLGAVDSPLHF
-,TRBD1,TRBJ2-3,TRBV10-1,TGCGCCAGCAGTGATGTGGACAGGGACAGCACAGATACGCAGTATTTT,CASSDVDRDSTDTQYF
-,TRBD1,TRBJ1-2,TRBV30,TGTGCCTGGGCAGGACAGGAAGAGGACTACACCTTC,CAWAGQEEDYTF
-,-,TRBJ2-1,TRBV7-2,TGTGCCAGCAGCACAATCCATGGGGCGAATGAGCAGTTCTTC,CASSTIHGANEQFF
-,TRBD2,TRBJ2-1,TRBV6-6,TGTGCCACCGCGGGGGCGGGAGGGTTCAATGAGCAGTTCTTC,CATAGAGGFNEQFF
few,-,TRBJ2-3,TRBV12-5,TGTGCTAGTGGTGAAGGGAGTTCTCCCACAGATACGCAGTATTTT,CASGEGSSPTDTQYF
few,TRBD1,TRBJ2-3,TRBV12-3/TRBV12-4,TGTGCCAGCAGTACAGGGGAAGGAGATACGCAGTATTTT,CASSTGEGDTQYF
-,TRBD1,TRBJ2-1,TRBV19,TGTGCCAGTAGTCTGACAGGGGGTGAGCAGTTCTTC,CASSLTGGEQFF
-,-,TRBJ1-3,TRBV19,TGTGCCAGTAATATGGGGGCTCCTGGAAACACCATATATTTT,CASNMGAPGNTIYF
-,-,TRBJ1-3,TRBV30,TGTGCCTGGAGCTTAGGAGGTGGAACTGGAAACACCATATATTTT,CAWSLGGGTGNTIYF
-,TRBD1,TRBJ1-2,TRBV5-1,TGCGCCAGCAGCCTTACGCCTGACAGGGGAGTAAGGGACAGATATGGCTACACCTTC,CASSLTPDRGVRDRYGYTF
-,-,TRBJ1-6,TRBV19,TGTGCCAGTAGTATACGTTCGGATTCACCCCTCCACTTT,CASSIRSDSPLHF
-,-,TRBJ1-1,TRBV19,TGTGCTTCGGGTGACGTGGGCACTGAAGCTTTCTTT,CASGDVGTEAFF
-,-,TRBJ2-3,TRBV20-1,TGCAGTGCTAGTGGGGGTGACAGTTCAGATACGCAGTATTTT,CSASGGDSSDTQYF
few,TRBD2,TRBJ2-4,TRBV6-1,TGTGCCAGCAGTGAAGCTGGGTCTTACAGAGTAGCGGGAGGGAATCGTGCCAAAAACATTCAGTACTTC,CASSEAGSYRVAGGNRAKNIQYF
-,TRBD2,TRBJ2-4,TRBV27,TGTGCCAGCAGTTTGCGCGGGGGGGCCTTTCAGAACCAAAACATTCAGTACTTC,CASSLRGGAFQNQNIQYF
-,-,TRBJ2-1,TRBV5-8,TGTGCCAGCAGCTTGTACCCCTTAGCCGGCTCCTACAATGAGCAGTTCTTC,CASSLYPLAGSYNEQFF